A selection of T cell receptor beta chains follows, all from one sample in a study of Ad26.COV2.S vaccination and SARS-CoV-2 variants. Some clones are missing from TCRdb's copy, which holds only in-frame ones; the method was immunoSEQ multiplex PCR. The repertoire consists of fewer than 500,000 clones, with over 75% occurring once and the leading ten covering less than 15%. Sequenced material: peripheral blood, taken in a trial of Ad26.COV2.S vaccine versus placebo. These receptors all come from a person aged 18-60 years who received the Ad26.COV2.S COVID-19 vaccine or a placebo. Each CDR3 is given with its conserved first and last residue. A D gene is named only where the DNA matches it firmly. Part of the rows lack a size; the others show once, few, many or a class for expanded clones.

>TRBJ1-6|.|TRBV14|TRBD1
TGTGCCAGCAGCCAAGTGGGGACAGGGGAGGACTATAATTCACCCCTCCACTTT
CASSQVGTGEDYNSPLHF
>TRBJ2-1|.|TRBV12-3/TRBV12-4|.
TGTGCCAGCAGGCCCCCAAACTACAATGAGCAGTTCTTC
CASRPPNYNEQFF
>TRBJ2-2|.|TRBV5-4|.
TGTGCCAGCAGCCCCGGGACTTTCAGGGGGGAGCTGTTTTTT
CASSPGTFRGELFF
>TRBJ2-4|.|TRBV10-3|.
TGTGCCATCAGTGATTCAGGGTCTAAAAACATTCAGTACTTC
CAISDSGSKNIQYF
>TRBJ2-3|.|TRBV11-2|.
TGTGCCAGCTCCCTGGGTAGCACAGATACGCAGTATTTT
CASSLGSTDTQYF
>TRBJ1-1|.|TRBV4-1|.
TGCGCCAGCAGCCAAGATCAAACGGAGGCAATGGAAGCTTTCTTT
CASSQDQTEAMEAFF
>TRBJ2-7|.|TRBV24-1|TRBD1
TGTGCCACCAGTGATGACGGGACAGGGATTCCCTACGAGCAGTACTTC
CATSDDGTGIPYEQYF
>TRBJ1-6|.|TRBV12-5|TRBD1
TGTGCTAGTGGAAAGGGACAGGGTGTTTATTCACCCCTCCACTTT
CASGKGQGVYSPLHF
>TRBJ1-4|few|TRBV5-1|.
TGCGCCAGCAGCTTGGGGGGGAAACTGTTTTTT
CASSLGGKLFF
>TRBJ1-6|few|TRBV6-6|.
TGTGCCAGCAGTTATGGCGGGAAAAATTCACCCCTCCACTTT
CASSYGGKNSPLHF
>TRBJ2-3|.|TRBV27|.
TGTGCCAGCAGGTCCAGGGGGGGGACAGATACGCAGTATTTT
CASRSRGGTDTQYF
>TRBJ2-2|.|TRBV13|.
TGTGCCAGCAGCAAATTGTTCGCGGGACAACCGAACACCGGGGAGCTGTTTTTT
CASSKLFAGQPNTGELFF
>TRBJ2-7|few|TRBV4-3|TRBD2
TGCGCCAGCAGCCAAGATCGGGGGGAAAAATACGAGCAGTACTTC
CASSQDRGEKYEQYF
>TRBJ1-2|.|TRBV19|.
TGTGCCAGTAGTAAAACAGGGACACCTAACTATGGCTACACCTTC
CASSKTGTPNYGYTF
>TRBJ1-1|.|TRBV3-1/TRBV3-2|.
TGTGCCAGCAGCCAAGATGATAGACTATCGAACACTGAAGCTTTCTTT
CASSQDDRLSNTEAFF
>TRBJ1-5|few|TRBV19|TRBD1
TGTGCCAGTAGCGAGGACAGGGGGCATCTTCAGCCCCAGCATTTT
CASSEDRGHLQPQHF
>TRBJ1-5|few|TRBV18|.
TGTGCCAGCTCACCTGACCATGGCAATCAGCCCCAGCATTTT
CASSPDHGNQPQHF
>TRBJ2-7|.|TRBV19|TRBD1
TGTGCCAGTAGTGTCGGACAGGGGGCCTTATACGAGCAGTACTTC
CASSVGQGALYEQYF
>TRBJ2-7|.|TRBV5-1|TRBD2
TGCGCCAGCCACACCTCGGGAGGGCCCTACGAGCAGTACTTC
CASHTSGGPYEQYF
>TRBJ2-7|.|TRBV27|.
TGTGCCAGCATGGGGAGGCGGACGTCCTACGAGCAGTACTTC
CASMGRRTSYEQYF
>TRBJ2-7|.|TRBV6-5|.
TGTGCCGCAGCCGAGGGATACGGGTACGAGCAGTACTTC
CAAAEGYGYEQYF
>TRBJ1-1|.|TRBV27|.
TGTGCCAGCAGTTTAGTAGCGGACACTGAAGCTTTCTTT
CASSLVADTEAFF
>TRBJ2-2|.|TRBV4-3|.
TGCGCCAGCAGCCAAGACACTACTCACAGTGGGGAGCTGTTTTTT
CASSQDTTHSGELFF
>TRBJ2-7|.|TRBV29-1|TRBD2
TGCAGCGTTGTAGGACTAGCGGGAAGACACGAGCAGTACTTC
CSVVGLAGRHEQYF
>TRBJ1-1|.|TRBV10-3|.
TGTGCCATCAGTGAGTACGGCCCGAACACTGAAGCTTTCTTT
CAISEYGPNTEAFF
>TRBJ2-7|.|TRBV9|TRBD2
TGTGCCAGCAGCGATCGGGACTACTCCTACGAGCAGTACTTC
CASSDRDYSYEQYF
>TRBJ2-1|.|TRBV6-2/TRBV6-3|TRBD2
TGTGCCAGCAGTTACTTGATCAGAACTAGCGGCTACAATGAGCAGTTCTTC
CASSYLIRTSGYNEQFF
>TRBJ1-1|once|TRBV19|.
TGTGCCAGTAGTATAGATCCCGCGACAGAGAACACTGAAGCTTTCTTT
CASSIDPATENTEAFF
>TRBJ2-1|.|TRBV7-9|.
TGTGCCAGCAGCCCCCCCGGCGGCGCCTATCTGGATGAGCAGTTCTTC
CASSPPGGAYLDEQFF
>TRBJ1-6|once|TRBV9|TRBD1
TGTGCCAGCAGCACCAGGACAGGGGGCAATTCACCCCTCCACTTT
CASSTRTGGNSPLHF
>TRBJ2-7|.|TRBV15|.
TGTGCCACCAGCATTGGCCCAGGAGCGGAGCGCGACTTC
CATSIGPGAERDF
>TRBJ2-1|.|TRBV27|TRBD1
TGTGCCAGCAGTCTTATCTCCGGGACAGGATTATACAATGAGCAGTTCTTC
CASSLISGTGLYNEQFF
>TRBJ2-1|once|TRBV7-8|.
TGTGCCAGCAGCCCTACTTTGGGCGGAAGCTCCTACAATGAGCAGTTCTTC
CASSPTLGGSSYNEQFF
>TRBJ1-2|.|TRBV7-9|.
TGTGCCAGCAGCTACCGACAGGCATCAAACTATGGCTACACCTTC
CASSYRQASNYGYTF
>TRBJ2-2|.|TRBV6-4|TRBD1
TGTGCCAGCGGCCGGGACAGGAACACCGGGGAGCTGTTTTTT
CASGRDRNTGELFF
>TRBJ2-3|.|TRBV11-2|TRBD2
TGTGCCAGCAGCTTCCGGACTAGCGGGATCGGAGGCACAGATACGCAGTATTTT
CASSFRTSGIGGTDTQYF
>TRBJ2-1|.|TRBV9|.
TGTGCCAGCAGCGCGGGTCATTCCGGGCGGGATGAGCAGTTCTTC
CASSAGHSGRDEQFF
>TRBJ2-2|once|TRBV28|.
TGTGCCAGCAGTTCCCCCCGTCAGGCAGCGAACACCGGGGAGCTGTTTTTT
CASSSPRQAANTGELFF
>TRBJ1-1|.|TRBV4-1|.
TGCGCCAGCAGCCAAGATGGGCTCGGGAACACTGAAGCTTTCTTT
CASSQDGLGNTEAFF
>TRBJ2-7|once|TRBV19|.
TGTGCCACCCGGATGGGGGCCGAGCAGTACTTC
CATRMGAEQYF
>TRBJ2-3|.|TRBV10-3|TRBD2
TGTGCCATCAGTGAGTCCGTTTCGGGGGGTACGCAGTATTTT
CAISESVSGGTQYF
>TRBJ2-3|.|TRBV28|.
TGTGCCAGCAGCCGCACTGGCAATCTCGGTACGCAGTATTTT
CASSRTGNLGTQYF
>TRBJ2-7|.|TRBV6-2/TRBV6-3|TRBD1
TGTGCCAGCAGTTACTCCCCCGGGACAGGGGCCGAAGACTACGAGCAGTACTTC
CASSYSPGTGAEDYEQYF
>TRBJ2-3|.|TRBV14|TRBD1
TGTGCCAGCAGCCAGATCCGGGACAGCCTTACTAGCACAGATACGCAGTATTTT
CASSQIRDSLTSTDTQYF
>TRBJ1-1|.|TRBV20-1|.
TGCAGTGCGGCGAGGGGACCTGAAGCTTTCTTT
CSAARGPEAFF
>TRBJ2-7|.|TRBV2|.
TGTGCCAGCAGGGCGAGCTCCTACGAGCAGTACTTC
CASRASSYEQYF
>TRBJ1-6|.|TRBV11-2|TRBD1
TGTGCCAGCAGGGCGGACAGGGCAAATTCACCCCTCCACTTT
CASRADRANSPLHF
>TRBJ2-7|once|TRBV5-4|.
TGTGCCAGCAGCGGCAGAGGCGAGCAGTACTTC
CASSGRGEQYF
>TRBJ1-2|few|TRBV2|TRBD1
TGTGCCAGCAGTCCCAGGGGGGATGGCTACACCTTC
CASSPRGDGYTF
>TRBJ2-7|few|TRBV27|.
TGTGCCAGCAGTGTCCAGGGTCCCTACGAGCAGTACTTC
CASSVQGPYEQYF
>TRBJ2-7|.|TRBV29-1|TRBD2
TGCAGCGTCTATAGCGGGAGTTACGAGCAGTACTTC
CSVYSGSYEQYF
>TRBJ2-7|.|TRBV5-1|TRBD2
TGCGCCAGCAGCTTGGGGGGACTAGCGGGAGGGTACTCCTACGAGCAGTACTTC
CASSLGGLAGGYSYEQYF
>TRBJ2-1|.|TRBV7-3|TRBD2
TGTGCCAGCAGCCCCCGGACTAGCGGGAGAAGCTCCTACAATGAGCAGTTCTTC
CASSPRTSGRSSYNEQFF